These T cell receptor beta chains were read from a single sample in a study of blood T cell repertoires in COVID-19. Produced via immunoSEQ multiplex PCR; TCRdb's table is partial and in-frame only. Among some 100,000 clones listed, 88% were seen once. Sequencing was done on a sample of peripheral blood. These TCRs come from a man aged 50 to 59 with COVID-19, enrolled during active disease. CDR3s include the opening cysteine and the closing phenylalanine or tryptophan. Each record gives: J gene, V gene, clone size, D gene, CDR3 DNA, CDR3 protein. A D gene is named only where the DNA matches it firmly. Some rows have no size entry. The others give once, few or many, or a class for an expanded clone.

j_gene: TRBJ1-4
v_gene: TRBV5-1
abundance: .
d_gene: .
CDR3nt: TGCGCCAGCAGCCCCAGCGGGGGGGAGGAAAAACTGTTTTTT
CDR3aa: CASSPSGGEEKLFF

j_gene: TRBJ1-4
v_gene: TRBV15
abundance: once
d_gene: .
CDR3nt: TGTGCCACCAGCAGAGATCGCCCGGACAGTCATAATGAAAAACTGTTTTTT
CDR3aa: CATSRDRPDSHNEKLFF

j_gene: TRBJ1-2
v_gene: TRBV4-3
abundance: .
d_gene: .
CDR3nt: TGCGCCAGCAGCCAGCAGACACATTCGGCCTATGGCTACACCTTC
CDR3aa: CASSQQTHSAYGYTF

j_gene: TRBJ2-3
v_gene: TRBV11-2
abundance: .
d_gene: TRBD1
CDR3nt: TGTGCCAGCAGCCCTCGGACAGGGATTCAAACTAGCACAGATACGCAGTATTTT
CDR3aa: CASSPRTGIQTSTDTQYF

j_gene: TRBJ2-7
v_gene: TRBV2
abundance: .
d_gene: TRBD2
CDR3nt: TGTACCAGCAGCACCGGGACTAGCGGTACCTACGAGCAGTACTTC
CDR3aa: CTSSTGTSGTYEQYF

j_gene: TRBJ2-4
v_gene: TRBV2
abundance: .
d_gene: .
CDR3nt: TGTGCCAGCAGAGATAGGACATTGGTACTAGCCAAAAACATTCAGTACTTC
CDR3aa: CASRDRTLVLAKNIQYF

j_gene: TRBJ2-5
v_gene: TRBV4-3
abundance: .
d_gene: TRBD2
CDR3nt: TGCGCCAGCAGCCAAGCACTAGCGGGGGCTCAAGAGACCCAGTACTTC
CDR3aa: CASSQALAGAQETQYF

j_gene: TRBJ1-5
v_gene: TRBV2
abundance: .
d_gene: .
CDR3nt: TGTGCCAGCAGTGAAGGAGGGTCCTCTTATCAGCCCCAGCATTTT
CDR3aa: CASSEGGSSYQPQHF

j_gene: TRBJ2-7
v_gene: TRBV7-9
abundance: .
d_gene: .
CDR3nt: TGTGCCAGCAGCCCAGAGGACAGCTCCTACGAGCAGTACTTC
CDR3aa: CASSPEDSSYEQYF

j_gene: TRBJ2-1
v_gene: TRBV19
abundance: once
d_gene: TRBD2
CDR3nt: TGTGCCAGTAGCAGCCCTAGCGGGGGGCCCTACAATGAGCAGTTCTTC
CDR3aa: CASSSPSGGPYNEQFF

j_gene: TRBJ1-4
v_gene: TRBV7-9
abundance: .
d_gene: .
CDR3nt: TGTGCCAGCAGCTCCCAGGGTTCAACTAATGAAAAACTGTTTTTT
CDR3aa: CASSSQGSTNEKLFF

j_gene: TRBJ1-4
v_gene: TRBV30
abundance: .
d_gene: .
CDR3nt: TGTGCCTGCCCAAGGGACTCAACTAATGAAAAACTGTTTTTT
CDR3aa: CACPRDSTNEKLFF

j_gene: TRBJ2-3
v_gene: TRBV7-2
abundance: .
d_gene: TRBD2
CDR3nt: TGTGCCAGCAGCCCTCGGACTAGCGGGGGGGCACGTTGGACAGATACGCAGTATTTT
CDR3aa: CASSPRTSGGARWTDTQYF

j_gene: TRBJ2-7
v_gene: TRBV10-3
abundance: .
d_gene: .
CDR3nt: TGTGCCACCCAGGGCCAGCAGGGAGAGCAGTACTTC
CDR3aa: CATQGQQGEQYF

j_gene: TRBJ2-1
v_gene: TRBV4-2
abundance: .
d_gene: .
CDR3nt: TGTGCCAGCAGCCATCCCCTCAGTGCGGGACTGACCCGAGGCTACAATGAGCAGTTCTTC
CDR3aa: CASSHPLSAGLTRGYNEQFF

j_gene: TRBJ1-5
v_gene: TRBV19
abundance: .
d_gene: .
CDR3nt: TGTGCCAGTAGTATCAGACGGGAGACTAGCAATCAGCCCCAGCATTTT
CDR3aa: CASSIRRETSNQPQHF

j_gene: TRBJ1-5
v_gene: TRBV29-1
abundance: .
d_gene: .
CDR3nt: TGCAGCGTGGCCGGGGAAAGATCGGATCAGCCCCAGCATTTT
CDR3aa: CSVAGERSDQPQHF

j_gene: TRBJ1-1
v_gene: TRBV13
abundance: .
d_gene: .
CDR3nt: TGTGCCAGCAGTCCCGAAACAGGGCAGTACACTGAAGCTTTCTTT
CDR3aa: CASSPETGQYTEAFF

j_gene: TRBJ2-3
v_gene: TRBV5-1
abundance: .
d_gene: .
CDR3nt: TGCGCCAGCAGGGGGGGTTGGACAGATACGCAGTATTTT
CDR3aa: CASRGGWTDTQYF

j_gene: TRBJ2-3
v_gene: TRBV5-1
abundance: .
d_gene: TRBD2
CDR3nt: TGCGCCAGCAGCCCTGGGACTAGCGGGAGTAGCACAGATACGCAGTATTTT
CDR3aa: CASSPGTSGSSTDTQYF

j_gene: TRBJ2-2
v_gene: TRBV5-1
abundance: .
d_gene: .
CDR3nt: TGCGCCAGCAGCTTGGATGGGGGACTGAACACCGGGGAGCTGTTTTTT
CDR3aa: CASSLDGGLNTGELFF

j_gene: TRBJ1-5
v_gene: TRBV30
abundance: .
d_gene: TRBD1
CDR3nt: TGTGCCTGGAGTGCAGGGGGCTATAGCAATCAGCCCCAGCATTTT
CDR3aa: CAWSAGGYSNQPQHF

j_gene: TRBJ1-6
v_gene: TRBV19
abundance: .
d_gene: .
CDR3nt: TGTGCCAGTAGTATATCAAGAGGGGGTGCTTCACCCCTCCACTTT
CDR3aa: CASSISRGGASPLHF

j_gene: TRBJ2-3
v_gene: TRBV21-1
abundance: .
d_gene: .
CDR3nt: TGTGCCAGCAGCAGACGGGGGGCCCCCGGCGATACGCAGTATTTT
CDR3aa: CASSRRGAPGDTQYF

j_gene: TRBJ1-3
v_gene: TRBV5-1
abundance: .
d_gene: .
CDR3nt: TGCGCCAGCAGCTTGGCCCCCTCGGGAGGTCGGCATTTT
CDR3aa: CASSLAPSGGRHF

j_gene: TRBJ1-1
v_gene: TRBV19
abundance: .
d_gene: .
CDR3nt: TGTGCCAGTAGATCAGGGGTCTACACTGAAGCTTTCTTT
CDR3aa: CASRSGVYTEAFF

j_gene: TRBJ1-5
v_gene: TRBV6-5
abundance: .
d_gene: .
CDR3nt: TGTGCCAGCAGACTAGGTAGCAATCAGCCCCAGCATTTT
CDR3aa: CASRLGSNQPQHF

j_gene: TRBJ1-6
v_gene: TRBV28
abundance: .
d_gene: TRBD1
CDR3nt: TGTGCCAGCAGTTTATTCTGGACAGGGAACGTTTCACCCCTCCACTTT
CDR3aa: CASSLFWTGNVSPLHF

j_gene: TRBJ2-7
v_gene: TRBV30
abundance: .
d_gene: .
CDR3nt: TGTGCCTGGAGTGTAGGGGACGAGCAGTACTTC
CDR3aa: CAWSVGDEQYF

j_gene: TRBJ1-1
v_gene: TRBV3-1/TRBV3-2
abundance: .
d_gene: .
CDR3nt: TGTGCCAGCAGCCAAAAAAGGGGGTTTGGAGTGAACACTGAAGCTTTCTTT
CDR3aa: CASSQKRGFGVNTEAFF

j_gene: TRBJ1-3
v_gene: TRBV19
abundance: .
d_gene: .
CDR3nt: TGTGCCAGTAGTCAACTCCAGACAGGCTTCTCTGGAAACACCATATATTTT
CDR3aa: CASSQLQTGFSGNTIYF

j_gene: TRBJ1-1
v_gene: TRBV6-4
abundance: .
d_gene: .
CDR3nt: TGTGCCAGCAGTGCCCAAGAAAGGGGTGAAGCTTTCTTT
CDR3aa: CASSAQERGEAFF

j_gene: TRBJ1-3
v_gene: TRBV18
abundance: .
d_gene: .
CDR3nt: TGTGCCAGCTCACGGGACACAGGGCCTGGAAACACCATATATTTT
CDR3aa: CASSRDTGPGNTIYF

j_gene: TRBJ1-3
v_gene: TRBV9
abundance: few
d_gene: .
CDR3nt: TGTGCCAGCAGCGTGGCGGGAAGGAGTCCTGGAAACACCATATATTTT
CDR3aa: CASSVAGRSPGNTIYF

j_gene: TRBJ1-1
v_gene: TRBV5-1
abundance: .
d_gene: TRBD1
CDR3nt: TGCGCCAGCAGCCTAAGAGGACAGGGGCTCACTGAAGCTTTCTTT
CDR3aa: CASSLRGQGLTEAFF

j_gene: TRBJ2-1
v_gene: TRBV4-2
abundance: once
d_gene: .
CDR3nt: TGTGCCAGCAGCCAAGGAGGACTACACAATGAGCAGTTCTTC
CDR3aa: CASSQGGLHNEQFF

j_gene: TRBJ2-7
v_gene: TRBV3-1/TRBV3-2
abundance: .
d_gene: TRBD1
CDR3nt: TGTGCCAGTGGACAGGGAGGTCCCTACGAGCAGTACTTC
CDR3aa: CASGQGGPYEQYF

j_gene: TRBJ2-1
v_gene: TRBV5-5
abundance: .
d_gene: .
CDR3nt: TGTGCCAGCAGCTCGGGAATGAGGATCGATGAGCAGTTCTTC
CDR3aa: CASSSGMRIDEQFF

j_gene: TRBJ2-1
v_gene: TRBV13
abundance: few
d_gene: .
CDR3nt: TGTGCCAGCAGCTTAGTTCCGAGCGCGTCTTACAATGAGCAGTTCTTC
CDR3aa: CASSLVPSASYNEQFF

j_gene: TRBJ2-1
v_gene: TRBV4-1
abundance: once
d_gene: TRBD2
CDR3nt: TGCGCCAGCAGCCGGGAAGCGGGGGGGAACGTCGTACTCAATGAGCAGTTCTTC
CDR3aa: CASSREAGGNVVLNEQFF

j_gene: TRBJ2-3
v_gene: TRBV7-9
abundance: .
d_gene: TRBD2
CDR3nt: TGTGCCAGTACTAGCGGGGGCTCCACAGATACGCAGTATTTT
CDR3aa: CASTSGGSTDTQYF

j_gene: TRBJ1-2
v_gene: TRBV28
abundance: .
d_gene: TRBD1
CDR3nt: TGTGCCAGCAGTCGGGACAGAGGGGCCTATGGCTACACCTTC
CDR3aa: CASSRDRGAYGYTF

j_gene: TRBJ1-4
v_gene: TRBV4-1
abundance: .
d_gene: .
CDR3nt: TGCGCCAGCAGCGACCGGACTCCCGCTTCGGCGATAACTAATGAAAAACTGTTTTTT
CDR3aa: CASSDRTPASAITNEKLFF

j_gene: TRBJ1-6
v_gene: TRBV5-1
abundance: .
d_gene: TRBD1
CDR3nt: TGCGCCAGCAGTCCATCCCCTTTACCGGGACAGGGGGTTTCACCCCTCCACTTT
CDR3aa: CASSPSPLPGQGVSPLHF

j_gene: TRBJ2-2
v_gene: TRBV5-1
abundance: few
d_gene: .
CDR3nt: TGCGCCAGCAGCTCGCTAGGTCCCGTATTCTTAAACACCGGGGAGCTGTTTTTT
CDR3aa: CASSSLGPVFLNTGELFF

j_gene: TRBJ1-1
v_gene: TRBV5-1
abundance: .
d_gene: TRBD1
CDR3nt: TGCGCCAGCAGCTGGGGACAGGGAAGAACTGAAGCTTTCTTT
CDR3aa: CASSWGQGRTEAFF

j_gene: TRBJ1-5
v_gene: TRBV6-2/TRBV6-3
abundance: .
d_gene: .
CDR3nt: TGTGCCAGCAGTTCTGTCTATAGCAATCAGCCCCAGCATTTT
CDR3aa: CASSSVYSNQPQHF

j_gene: TRBJ1-1
v_gene: TRBV9
abundance: .
d_gene: TRBD1
CDR3nt: TGTGCCAGCAGCGCCCAGGACAGGAACCATGAAGCTTTCTTT
CDR3aa: CASSAQDRNHEAFF

j_gene: TRBJ2-1
v_gene: TRBV3-1/TRBV3-2
abundance: .
d_gene: .
CDR3nt: TGTGCCAGCAGCCAAGTCTCCCCCGGGACTCAGCAGTTCTTC
CDR3aa: CASSQVSPGTQQFF

j_gene: TRBJ2-1
v_gene: TRBV9
abundance: once
d_gene: .
CDR3nt: TGTGCCAGCAACTTAGAGACTACATCTGAGCAGTTCTTC
CDR3aa: CASNLETTSEQFF